Listed here are 14 T cell receptor beta chains from one sample, sequenced in a study of cytomegalovirus exposure and HLA in healthy donors. The PCR used 60 Vbeta and 13 Jbeta primers. The data were produced by immunoSEQ multiplex PCR, yet TCRdb's version contains in-frame clones alone and is incomplete. Among 150,000 to 200,000 clones, 75% to 85% were seen once, and the ten largest hold approximately 2.1%. The sequenced sample consisted of PBMCs. These receptors originate from a woman between 50 and 59 years old in good health and CMV-seronegative.

The rearrangement links TRBV4-3 to TRBJ1-3; D gene uncertain. Germline V lookup: CDR1 LGHNA, CDR2 YSLEER. The CDR3 loop spans 15 amino acids. Trimming took off 0 bases at V and 1 base at J, with 7 bases between the two ends. CDR3 sequence: CASSQDDASGNTIYF. The CDR3 DNA reads TGCGCCAGCAGCCAAGATGATGCGTCTGGAAACACCATATATTTT.

The rearrangement links TRBV15 to TRBJ1-2, with D perhaps TRBD1 (5 bases). CDR1 is LNHNV and CDR2 is YYDKDF in the germline V gene (reference sequence). V was clipped by 4 bases and J by 2 bases, with 11 bases between them. The CDR3 runs to 14 residues. This chain's CDR3 is CATSTGGGNYGYTF. The CDR3, as DNA: TGTGCCACCAGCACCGGGGGAGGGAACTATGGCTACACCTTC.

This chain connects TRBV19 to TRBJ1-1; 7 bases agree with TRBD1. The CDR3 sequence is 14 residues long. Germline CDR1 and CDR2: LNHDA and SQIVND (reference sequence). The V segment lost 6 bases and the J segment 1 base; nucleotides outside the gene matches: 5. The DNA of the CDR3 is TGTGCCAGTAGGCCCGGGACAGAGAACACTGAAGCTTTCTTT. Amino acids: CASRPGTENTEAFF.

The CDR3 DNA reads as TGTGCCAGCAGCCCTTTCGGCGGGGACTACAATGAGCAGTTCTTC. It specifies CASSPFGGDYNEQFF. The rearrangement links TRBV9 to TRBJ2-1; D possibly corresponds to TRBD2 (6 bases). V dropped 4 bases and J dropped 3 bases, with 14 bases sitting between them. The CDR3 extends over 15 amino acids. Germline CDR1 reads SGDLS; CDR2 reads YYNGEE.

Concerning this clone itself: The same CDR3 also results from other DNA sequences found in this sample. This chain uses TRBV9 with TRBJ2-7; TRBD2 agrees at 7 bases. J lost 7 bases, V lost 0 bases, and 10 bases had no gene match. This CDR3 region has 15 residues. Germline V gene data show CDR1 as SGDLS and CDR2 as YYNGEE. This CDR3 is CASSVGDGGFYEQYF. As DNA, the CDR3 is TGTGCCAGCAGCGTAGGAGACGGGGGGTTCTATGAGCAGTACTTC.

The genes are TRBV5-1 and TRBJ1-1; tentatively, D is TRBD1 (6 bases). V was shortened by 4 bases and J by 1 base, with 20 bases between the two germline ends. CDR3 length equals 17 residues. From germline, CDR1 is SGHRS and CDR2 YFSETQ. The CDR3 here is CASSPRGAMGWNTEAFF. CDR3 DNA: TGCGCCAGCAGCCCGCGGGGGGCGATGGGGTGGAACACTGAAGCTTTCTTT.

This clone was observed a single time. The CDR3 nucleotides read TGTGCCAGCCGCCAGTCTCCCAATCAGCCCCAGCATTTT. Residues: CASRQSPNQPQHF. The V and J genes are TRBV2 and TRBJ1-5; D gene unclear. V lost 8 bases to trimming and J lost 3 bases, with 11 bases between them. This CDR3 has 13 amino acids. The germline V gene has CDR1 SNHLY and CDR2 FYNNEI.

This clone was counted a few times. The V and J genes are TRBV6-1 and TRBJ2-5; TRBD2 is a possible D gene (5 bases). Germline V CDR1 and CDR2: MNHNS, SASEGT. The CDR3 is 14 residues long. The V gene lost 1 base and the J gene lost 5 bases, with 11 bases spanning the gap. The CDR3 spells CASSEEPWRETQYF. The CDR3 DNA sequence: TGTGCCAGCAGTGAAGAGCCATGGAGGGAGACCCAGTACTTC.

With regard to this clone: The junction and the germline gene differ at one end; a read error may be behind it. This chain connects TRBV6-5 to TRBJ2-7, with 7 bases fitting TRBD1. There are 14 residues in the CDR3. The V gene's germline CDR1 is MNHEY and CDR2 SVGAGI. The CDR3 region is CASSWDSDSYEQCF. The CDR3 DNA is TGTGCCAGCAGTTGGGACAGTGACTCCTACGAGCAGTGCTTC.

The chain joins TRBV18 to TRBJ1-2, with 9 positions matching TRBD1. V lost 2 bases and J lost 8; bases outside the gene matches: 6. Per the germline V gene, CDR1 is KGHSH and CDR2 is LQKENI. The CDR3 spans 14 residues. CDR3 protein: CASSPGDRASGYTF. The CDR3 DNA is TGTGCCAGCTCACCAGGGGACAGGGCATCGGGCTACACCTTC. The full variable domain, with the rest looked up from reference TRBV18 and TRBJ1-2, is NAGVMQNPRHLVRRRGQEARLRCSPMKGHSHVYWYRQLPEEGLKFMVYLQKENIIDESGMPKERFSAEFPKEGPSILRIQQVVRGDSAAYFCASSPGDRASGYTFGSGTRLTVV.

The V call is TRBV7-9, the J call TRBJ2-1; TRBD2 agrees at 8 bases. CDR3 length: 15 amino acids. Unmatched junction bases numbered 12, after V lost 1 base and J lost 13 bases. Germline assignment: CDR1 SEHNR and CDR2 FQNEAQ (reference sequence). CDR3 in amino acids: CASSLGSSAGAHQFF. For the CDR3, the DNA is TGTGCCAGCAGCTTAGGGTCGTCAGCGGGGGCCCACCAGTTCTTC.

CDR3 DNA sequence: TGTGCCAGCACCCCGGGGGGAACAGGGCACTCACCCCTCCACTTT. This encodes CASTPGGTGHSPLHF. This chain connects TRBV28 to TRBJ1-6, with D possibly TRBD1 on 6 matching bases. Trimming stripped 7 bases from V and 10 bases from J, with 20 bases between. Germline V gene sequence: CDR1 MDHEN, CDR2 SYDVKM. CDR3 length: 15 residues.

Only one count was recorded for this clone. Within the sample, other DNA sequences also encode this same CDR3. This sequence joins TRBV7-2 and TRBJ2-7, with 11 positions matching TRBD2. Germline V gene sequence: CDR1 SGHTA, CDR2 FQGNSA. The CDR3 sequence is 13 residues long. Losses at the gene ends were 4 bases for V and 6 bases for J; bases not matched to a gene: 2. The CDR3 here is CASSSGLAGEQYF. CDR3 DNA sequence: TGTGCCAGCAGCTCCGGACTAGCGGGCGAGCAGTACTTC.

This chain connects TRBV25-1 to TRBJ2-2; a weak D match, TRBD1 (5 bases). CDR3 length: 14 residues. The germline gives CDR1 MGHDK, CDR2 SYGVNS. V was shortened by 6 bases and J by 1 base, with 9 bases between the two germline ends. The CDR3 reads CASRGRGNTGELFF. The DNA of the CDR3 is TGTGCCAGCAGGGGGCGCGGGAACACCGGGGAGCTGTTTTTT.